This TCR beta chain was retrieved from a study of shared clonotypes between healthy human individuals. Turning to the study itself: Donors, aged 18 to 49, were a couple of women and three men. CD4 naive and memory got three plates each, CD8 naive two, CD8 memory one. Overall study results and limits: The study generally estimated greater richness for naive than memory subsets.

Trimming removed 3 bases at V and 7 bases at J, with 6 bases between. Germline-derived CDR1 and CDR2 are SGHTA and FQGTGA. This CDR3 has 12 amino acids. Some clones are missing from TCRdb's copy, which holds only in-frame ones; the method was immunoSEQ multiplex PCR. The data contain some 1 million clones, around 75% of them seen just once; the ten biggest clones take up over 1.3%. In this sample, this clone turned up once. No antigen is known for it. Adults of Caucasian background living in Nashville, Tennessee made up all donors. V and J are TRBV7-3 and TRBJ2-2, with D hard to call. Sequencing used memory CD4+ T cells sorted from blood. As for subset: CD45RA-negative fraction. This clonotype was obtained from a man aged 18-30 years in good health. The CDR3 sequence is CASSFGGGELFF. The CDR3 nucleotides are TGTGCCAGCAGCTTCGGTGGCGGGGAGCTGTTTTTT.